This T cell receptor beta chain was observed in a study of beta chain features in type 1 diabetes. Study-wide results and caveats: More deletions and fewer insertions at VDJ junctions were seen in type 1 diabetes patients.

TCRB transcripts that were expressed got sequenced, as all of the isolated RNA had been reverse transcribed. Deep immunoSEQ sequencing covered naive, central memory and regulatory T cell samples. Profiling relied on immunoSEQ multiplex PCR, and the TCRdb table lists in-frame clones only, not all of them. This sample yields 250,000 to 300,000 clones, of which under 8.5% are seen a single time; roughly 0.94% belongs to the top ten. Researchers reported sorting CD4+ naive, central memory, regulatory and stem cell-like memory cells via CD45RO/CCR7/CD25/CD127/CD95/CD27. Without exception, sorted populations had purity beyond 95%. Of note for this clone: The antigen is unknown.

The sample consisted of central memory CD4+ T cells from blood. The TCR originated in a woman younger than 35 in good health.

For the CDR3, the DNA is TGTGCCAGCAGCCCCTCGGTTGTGTACAATGAGCAGTTCTTC. Translated, it gives CASSPSVVYNEQFF. V is TRBV11-2 and J is TRBJ2-1; D is unresolved. Germline values: CDR1 SGHAT, CDR2 FQNNGV. CDR3 size: 14 residues. Trimming took off 5 bases at V and 4 bases at J, with 12 bases between the two ends.